This T cell receptor (beta chain) was identified in a study of Graves' ophthalmopathy and Graves' hyperthyroidism. There are a few counts of this clonotype. What it binds is not known. Reliance was placed on clinical symptoms, serum thyroxine, TRAb, thyroid ultrasound and orbital computed tomography for diagnosis. TCR beta CDR3 regions were amplified from RNA transcripts. The library came from an HTBI-primed first-round RT-PCR and a second-round multiplex PCR. TCRdb re-analysed the multiplex PCR reads in MiXCR, keeping a single row per CDR3 protein. The sample has 680,000 or so distinct CDR3 sequences; 22% are singletons. General study findings and limits: Discriminating ophthalmopathy from stable hyperthyroidism, a 13-signature model attained a sensitivity of around 87% and a specificity of 81.08%.

Trimming stripped 6 bases from V and 5 bases from J, with 16 bases between. The germline gives CDR1 LNHDA, CDR2 SQIVND (reference sequence). This CDR3 region has 14 residues. The receptor comes from a woman in her late teens or twenties with stable Graves' hyperthyroidism. Some clones in this sample may be carry-over from other donors' samples. What was sequenced was peripheral blood. J is TRBJ1-1 and V is TRBV19; possibly TRBD1 for D (5 bases). The CDR3: CASSPRREETEAFF. The CDR3, as DNA: TGTGCCAGTAGCCCCCGCAGGGAAGAAACTGAAGCTTTCTTT.